The T cell receptor beta chain under discussion was sequenced for a study of control samples from healthy donors and cancer patients. This clone was seen just once. CDR3 length equals 15 residues. Trimming cost V 3 bases and J 3 bases, with 14 bases left between them. CDR1 and CDR2 (germline): KGHDR, SFDVKD. Clones were sequenced by immunoSEQ multiplex PCR, and TCRdb holds only the in-frame ones, with some missing. The profile shows 100,000 to 150,000 clones, around 92% of them singletons. The TCR originated in a man aged 45-65 years with head and neck cancer. The rearrangement uses TRBV24-1 and TRBJ2-7, with a possible D match to TRBD1 (7 bases). Sequenced input: PBMCs. In DNA, the CDR3 is TGTGCCACCAGTGATGGAGGGGGCAGGAACTACGAGCAGTACTTC. Translation gives CATSDGGGRNYEQYF.